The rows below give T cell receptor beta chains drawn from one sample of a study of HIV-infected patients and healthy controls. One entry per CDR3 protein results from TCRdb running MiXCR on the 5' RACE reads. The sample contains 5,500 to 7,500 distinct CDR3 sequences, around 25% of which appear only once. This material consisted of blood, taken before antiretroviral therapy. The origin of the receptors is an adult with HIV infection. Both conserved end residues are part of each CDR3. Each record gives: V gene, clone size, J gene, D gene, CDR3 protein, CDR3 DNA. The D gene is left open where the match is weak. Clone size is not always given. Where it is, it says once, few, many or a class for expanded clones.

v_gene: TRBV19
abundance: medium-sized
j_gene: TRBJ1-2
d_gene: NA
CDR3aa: CATSGRSYGYTF
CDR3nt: TGTGCCACCTCGGGGCGGTCCTATGGCTACACCTTC

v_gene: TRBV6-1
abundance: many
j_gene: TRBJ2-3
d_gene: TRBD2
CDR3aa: CASSEQLSGGGGSQYF
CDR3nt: TGTGCCAGCAGTGAGCAACTTAGCGGGGGGGGGGGATCGCAGTATTTT

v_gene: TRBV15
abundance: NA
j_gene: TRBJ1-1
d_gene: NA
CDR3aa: CATSRRAASTESFF
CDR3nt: TGTGCCACCAGCAGGAGGGCGGCCAGCACTGAATCTTTCTTT

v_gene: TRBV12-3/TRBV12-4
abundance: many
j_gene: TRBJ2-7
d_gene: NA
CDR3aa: CASSFGHQARSYEQYF
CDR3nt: TGTGCCAGCAGTTTTGGTCATCAGGCCCGTTCCTACGAGCAGTACTTC

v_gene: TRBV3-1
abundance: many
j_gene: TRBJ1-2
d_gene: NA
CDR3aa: CASSQDGTGIGPADGYTF
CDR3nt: TGTGCCAGCAGCCAAGATGGTACAGGGATAGGCCCTGCGGATGGCTACACCTTC

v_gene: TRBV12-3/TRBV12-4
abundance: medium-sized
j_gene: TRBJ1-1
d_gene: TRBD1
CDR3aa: CASRDRGNTEAFF
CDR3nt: TGTGCCAGCAGGGACAGGGGGAATACTGAAGCTTTCTTT

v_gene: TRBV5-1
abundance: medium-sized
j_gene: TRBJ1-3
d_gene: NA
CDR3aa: CASRPAASGNTIYF
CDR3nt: TGCGCCAGCAGGCCCGCCGCCTCTGGAAACACCATATATTTT

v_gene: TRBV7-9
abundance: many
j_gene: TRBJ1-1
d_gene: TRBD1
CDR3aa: CASSPGAGQVYTEAFF
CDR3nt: TGTGCCAGCAGCCCAGGGGCGGGACAGGTGTACACTGAAGCTTTCTTT

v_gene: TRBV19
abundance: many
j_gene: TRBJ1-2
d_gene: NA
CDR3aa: CASSLFRPSSGYTF
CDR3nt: TGTGCCAGTAGTCTATTTCGGCCCTCGAGTGGCTACACCTTC

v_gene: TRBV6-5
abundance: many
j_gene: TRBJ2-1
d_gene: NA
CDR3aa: CASSPRLGIDYNEQFF
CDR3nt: TGTGCCAGCAGCCCCCGATTGGGGATAGACTACAATGAGCAGTTCTTC

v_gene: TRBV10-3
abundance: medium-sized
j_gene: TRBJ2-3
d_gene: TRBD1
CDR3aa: CAISATGTDTQYF
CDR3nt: TGTGCCATCAGTGCGACAGGGACCGACACGCAGTATTTT

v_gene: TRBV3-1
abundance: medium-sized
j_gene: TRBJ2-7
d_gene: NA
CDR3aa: CASSPRTTYEQYF
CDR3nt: TGTGCCAGCAGCCCCCGTACCACCTACGAGCAGTACTTC

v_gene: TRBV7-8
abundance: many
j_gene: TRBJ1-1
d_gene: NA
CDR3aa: CASSLEGRGVRGAEAFF
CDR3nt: TGTGCCAGCAGCTTAGAGGGCCGGGGGGTCCGAGGAGCTGAAGCTTTCTTT

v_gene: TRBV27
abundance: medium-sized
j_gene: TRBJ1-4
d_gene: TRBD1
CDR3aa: CASSLGTGYEKLFF
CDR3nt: TGTGCCAGCAGTTTGGGGACAGGGTATGAAAAACTGTTTTTT

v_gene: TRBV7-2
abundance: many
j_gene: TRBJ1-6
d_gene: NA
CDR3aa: CASRGGVGNSPLHF
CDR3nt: TGTGCCAGCAGAGGGGGAGTAGGGAATTCACCCCTCCACTTT

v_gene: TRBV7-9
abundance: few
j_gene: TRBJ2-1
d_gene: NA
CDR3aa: CASSPRGALYNEQFF
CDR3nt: TGTGCCAGCAGCCCGAGGGGGGCCCTCTACAATGAGCAGTTCTTC

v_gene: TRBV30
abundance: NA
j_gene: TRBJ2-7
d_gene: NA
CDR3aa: CAWSRGEEQYF
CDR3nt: TGTGCCTGGAGTAGGGGTGAAGAGCAGTACTTC

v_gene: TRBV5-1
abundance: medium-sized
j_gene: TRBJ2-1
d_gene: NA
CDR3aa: CASLGPGRYNEQFF
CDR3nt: TGCGCCAGCCTGGGACCGGGTCGCTACAATGAGCAGTTCTTC

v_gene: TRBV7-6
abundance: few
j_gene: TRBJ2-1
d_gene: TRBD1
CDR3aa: CASSLEGTATYNEQFF
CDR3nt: TGTGCCAGCAGCTTAGAGGGGACAGCCACCTACAATGAGCAGTTCTTC

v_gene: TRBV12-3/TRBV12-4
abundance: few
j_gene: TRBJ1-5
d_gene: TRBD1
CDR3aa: CASSFRGRVDSNQPQHF
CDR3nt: TGTGCCAGCAGTTTCAGGGGGCGCGTGGATAGCAATCAGCCCCAGCATTTT

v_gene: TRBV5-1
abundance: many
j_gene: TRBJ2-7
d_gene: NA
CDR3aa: CASSLGRNEQYF
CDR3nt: TGCGCCAGCAGCTTGGGACGGAACGAGCAGTACTTC

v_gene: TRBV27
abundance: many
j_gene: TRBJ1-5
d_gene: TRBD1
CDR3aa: CASSLLGGGGNQPQHF
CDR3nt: TGTGCCAGCAGTTTATTAGGAGGGGGCGGCAATCAGCCCCAGCATTTT

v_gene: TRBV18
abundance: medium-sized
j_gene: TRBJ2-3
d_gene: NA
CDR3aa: CASSLGTGHGGPYDTQYF
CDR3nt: TGTGCCAGCTCGCTAGGGACAGGCCACGGGGGGCCGTATGATACGCAGTATTTT

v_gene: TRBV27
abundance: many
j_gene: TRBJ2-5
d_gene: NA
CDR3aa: CASSLSVREVVETQYF
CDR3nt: TGTGCCAGCAGTTTATCGGTCAGGGAGGTGGTGGAGACCCAGTACTTC

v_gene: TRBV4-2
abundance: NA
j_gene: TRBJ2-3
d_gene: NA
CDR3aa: CASSQDGSTDTQYF
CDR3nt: TGTGCCAGCAGCCAAGATGGGAGCACAGATACGCAGTATTTT

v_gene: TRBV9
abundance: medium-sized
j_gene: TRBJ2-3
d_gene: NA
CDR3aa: CASSVVPERTDTQYF
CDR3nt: TGTGCCAGCAGCGTAGTCCCTGAGCGCACAGATACGCAGTATTTT

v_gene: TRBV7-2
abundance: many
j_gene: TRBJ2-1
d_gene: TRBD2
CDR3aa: CASSPAGTTYNEQFF
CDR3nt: TGTGCCAGCAGCCCCGCCGGGACTACCTACAATGAGCAGTTCTTC

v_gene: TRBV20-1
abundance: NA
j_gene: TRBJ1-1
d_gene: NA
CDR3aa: CSASKQGRDTEAFF
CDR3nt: TGCAGTGCTAGTAAACAGGGAAGGGACACTGAAGCTTTCTTT

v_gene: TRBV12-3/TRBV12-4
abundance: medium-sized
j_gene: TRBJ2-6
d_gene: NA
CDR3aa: CASSLRGGTGRLGANVLTF
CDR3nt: TGTGCCAGCAGTTTAAGGGGGGGGACAGGCCGCCTTGGGGCCAACGTCCTGACTTTC

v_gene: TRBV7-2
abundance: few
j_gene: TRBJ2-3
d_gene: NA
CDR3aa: CASSLGPDTQYF
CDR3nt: TGTGCCAGCAGCTTAGGCCCAGATACGCAGTATTTT

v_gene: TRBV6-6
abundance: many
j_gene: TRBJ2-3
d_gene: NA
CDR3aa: CASSYTGPLTDTQYF
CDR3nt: TGTGCCAGCAGTTACACGGGCCCCCTCACAGATACGCAGTATTTT

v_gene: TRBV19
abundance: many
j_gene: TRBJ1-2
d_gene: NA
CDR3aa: CATTGGAYGYTF
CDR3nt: TGTGCCACAACAGGTGGCGCCTATGGCTACACCTTC

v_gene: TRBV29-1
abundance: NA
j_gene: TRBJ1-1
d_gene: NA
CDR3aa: CSVAGALLEAFF
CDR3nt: TGCAGCGTTGCAGGGGCTCTCTTGGAAGCTTTCTTT

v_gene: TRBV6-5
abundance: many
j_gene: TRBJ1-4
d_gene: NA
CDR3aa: CASSGIGGVEEKLFF
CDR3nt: TGTGCCAGCAGCGGGATAGGTGGTGTAGAAGAAAAACTGTTTTTT

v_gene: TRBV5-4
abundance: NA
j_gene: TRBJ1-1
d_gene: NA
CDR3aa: CASALGWLNTEAFF
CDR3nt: TGTGCCAGCGCGTTGGGGTGGTTGAACACTGAAGCTTTCTTT

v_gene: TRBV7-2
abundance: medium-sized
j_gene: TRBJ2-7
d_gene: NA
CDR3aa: CASSLGTSPYEQYF
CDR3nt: TGTGCCAGCAGCTTAGGGACTTCGCCCTACGAGCAGTACTTC

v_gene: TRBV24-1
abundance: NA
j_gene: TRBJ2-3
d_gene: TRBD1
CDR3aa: CATSDPTGAKGTDTQYF
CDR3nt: TGTGCCACCAGTGACCCGACAGGGGCAAAGGGCACAGATACGCAGTATTTT

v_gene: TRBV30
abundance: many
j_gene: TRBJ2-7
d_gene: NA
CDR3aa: CAWNLGQSYEQYF
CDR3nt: TGTGCCTGGAACCTGGGGCAGTCCTACGAGCAGTACTTC

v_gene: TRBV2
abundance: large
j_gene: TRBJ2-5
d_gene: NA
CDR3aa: CASSSPGHNKETQYF
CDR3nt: TGTGCCAGCAGTTCACCGGGACACAACAAAGAGACCCAGTACTTC

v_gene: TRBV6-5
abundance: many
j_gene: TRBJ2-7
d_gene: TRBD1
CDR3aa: CASSPWTGGVEQYF
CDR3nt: TGTGCCAGCAGTCCATGGACAGGGGGGGTCGAGCAGTACTTC

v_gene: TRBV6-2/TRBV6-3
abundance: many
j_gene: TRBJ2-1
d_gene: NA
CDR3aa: CASIGGGGSYNEQFF
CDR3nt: TGTGCCAGCATCGGAGGGGGCGGCTCCTACAATGAGCAGTTCTTC

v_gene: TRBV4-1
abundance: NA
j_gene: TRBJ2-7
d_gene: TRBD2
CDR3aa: CATREGNEQYF
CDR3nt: TGCGCCACCCGGGAGGGGAACGAGCAGTACTTC

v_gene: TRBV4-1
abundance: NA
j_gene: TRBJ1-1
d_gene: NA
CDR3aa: CASSRLLSRENTEAFF
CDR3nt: TGCGCCAGCAGCCGACTTTTGTCAAGGGAGAACACTGAAGCTTTCTTT

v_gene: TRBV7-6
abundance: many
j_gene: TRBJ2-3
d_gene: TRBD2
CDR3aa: CASSHPEAGGRDTQYF
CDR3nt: TGTGCCAGCAGCCACCCTGAGGCGGGGGGGCGAGATACGCAGTATTTT

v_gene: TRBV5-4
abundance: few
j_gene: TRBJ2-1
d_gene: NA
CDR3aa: CASSLDGGGAGRNEQFF
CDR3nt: TGTGCCAGCAGCTTGGATGGGGGGGGCGCGGGCAGGAATGAGCAGTTCTTC

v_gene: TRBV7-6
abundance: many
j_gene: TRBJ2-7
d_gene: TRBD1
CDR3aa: CASSSGTGAYEQYF
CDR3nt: TGTGCCAGCAGTTCCGGGACAGGGGCCTACGAGCAGTACTTC

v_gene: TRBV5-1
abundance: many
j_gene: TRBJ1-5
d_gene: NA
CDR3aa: CASSLAGKANQPQHF
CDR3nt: TGCGCCAGCAGCTTGGCCGGGAAAGCAAATCAGCCCCAGCATTTT

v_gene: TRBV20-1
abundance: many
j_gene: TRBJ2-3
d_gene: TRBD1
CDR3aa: CSARMRQGDTDTQYF
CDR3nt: TGCAGTGCTAGAATGCGACAGGGGGACACAGATACGCAGTATTTT

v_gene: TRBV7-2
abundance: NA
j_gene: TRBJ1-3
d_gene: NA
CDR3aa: CASSPLTGPGNTIYF
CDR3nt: TGTGCCAGCAGCCCACTTACGGGACCTGGAAACACCATATATTTT

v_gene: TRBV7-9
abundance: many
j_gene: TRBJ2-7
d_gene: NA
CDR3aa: CASSLSGVTYEQYF
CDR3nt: TGTGCCAGCAGCCTCTCCGGGGTAACCTACGAGCAGTACTTC

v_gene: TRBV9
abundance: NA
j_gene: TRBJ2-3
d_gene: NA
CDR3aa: CASSGSGGEDTQYF
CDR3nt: TGTGCCAGCAGCGGCAGCGGTGGTGAAGATACGCAGTATTTT

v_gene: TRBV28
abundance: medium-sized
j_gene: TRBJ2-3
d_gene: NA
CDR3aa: CASSSGGNTDTQYF
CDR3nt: TGTGCCAGCAGTTCCGGGGGTAACACAGATACGCAGTATTTT

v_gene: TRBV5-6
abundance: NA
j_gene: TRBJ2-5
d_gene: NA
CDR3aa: CASSSRRELLQETQYF
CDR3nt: TGTGCCAGCAGTTCCCGCCGGGAACTTCTTCAAGAGACCCAGTACTTC

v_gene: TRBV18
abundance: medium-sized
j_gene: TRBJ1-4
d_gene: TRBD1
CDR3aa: CASSPGTGGKDEKLFF
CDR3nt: TGTGCCAGCTCACCGGGAACAGGGGGCAAGGATGAAAAACTGTTTTTT